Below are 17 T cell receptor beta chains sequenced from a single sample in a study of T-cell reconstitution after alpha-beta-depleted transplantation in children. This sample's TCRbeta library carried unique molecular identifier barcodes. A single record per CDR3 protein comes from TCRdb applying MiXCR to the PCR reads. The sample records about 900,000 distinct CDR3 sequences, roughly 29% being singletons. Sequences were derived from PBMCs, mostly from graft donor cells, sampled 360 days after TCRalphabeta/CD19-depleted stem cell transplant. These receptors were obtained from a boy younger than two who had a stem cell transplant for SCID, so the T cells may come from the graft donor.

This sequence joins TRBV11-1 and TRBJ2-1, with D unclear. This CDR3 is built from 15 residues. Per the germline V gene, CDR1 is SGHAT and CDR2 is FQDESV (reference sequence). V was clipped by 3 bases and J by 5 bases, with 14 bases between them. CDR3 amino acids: CASSFYLGRDNEQFF. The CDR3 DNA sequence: TGTGCCAGCAGCTTTTATCTAGGAAGGGACAATGAGCAGTTCTTC. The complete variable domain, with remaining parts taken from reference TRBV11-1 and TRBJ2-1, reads EAEVAQSPRYKITEKSQAVAFWCDPISGHATLYWYRQILGQGPELLVQFQDESVVDDSQLPKDRFSAERLKGVDSTLKIQPAELGDSAMYLCASSFYLGRDNEQFFGPGTRLTVL.

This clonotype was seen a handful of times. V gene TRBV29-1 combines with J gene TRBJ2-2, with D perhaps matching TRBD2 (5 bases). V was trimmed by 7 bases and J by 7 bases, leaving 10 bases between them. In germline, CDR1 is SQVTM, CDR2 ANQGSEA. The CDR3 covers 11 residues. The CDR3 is CSGKGGGELFF. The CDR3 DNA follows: TGCAGCGGGAAAGGAGGCGGGGAGCTGTTTTTT.

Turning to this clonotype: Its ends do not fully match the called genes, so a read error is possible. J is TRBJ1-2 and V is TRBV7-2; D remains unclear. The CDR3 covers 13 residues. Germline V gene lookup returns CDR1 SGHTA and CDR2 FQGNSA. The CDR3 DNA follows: TGTGCCAGCAGCTTAGCGCTGCCCGGAGCGGGCTTCTTC. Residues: CASSLALPGAGFF. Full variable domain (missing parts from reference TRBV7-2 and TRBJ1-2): GAGVSQSPSNKVTEKGKDVELRCDPISGHTALYWYRQSLGQGLEFLIYFQGNSAPDKSGLPSDRFSAERTGGSVSTLTIQRTQQEDSAVYLCASSLALPGAGFFGSGTRLTVV.

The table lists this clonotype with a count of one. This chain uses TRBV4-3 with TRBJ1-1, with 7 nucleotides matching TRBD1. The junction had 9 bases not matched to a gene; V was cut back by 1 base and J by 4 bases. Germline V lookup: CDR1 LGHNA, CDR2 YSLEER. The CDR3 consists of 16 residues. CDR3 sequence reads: CASSQGVAGGFTEAFF. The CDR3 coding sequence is TGCGCCAGCAGCCAAGGGGTGGCAGGGGGATTCACTGAAGCTTTCTTT.

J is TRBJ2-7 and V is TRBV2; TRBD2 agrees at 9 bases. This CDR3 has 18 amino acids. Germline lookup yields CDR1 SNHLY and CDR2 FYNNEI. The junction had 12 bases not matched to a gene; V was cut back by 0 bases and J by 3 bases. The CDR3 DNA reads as TGTGCCAGCAGTGAAGCGCGGGGGGGGACGCTTCGGTTCTACGAGCAGTACTTC. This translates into CASSEARGGTLRFYEQYF.

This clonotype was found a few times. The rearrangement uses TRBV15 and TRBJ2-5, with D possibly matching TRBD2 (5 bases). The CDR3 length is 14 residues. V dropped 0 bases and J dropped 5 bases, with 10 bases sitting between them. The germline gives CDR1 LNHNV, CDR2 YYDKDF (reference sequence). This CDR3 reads CATSREVPGETQYF. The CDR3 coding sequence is TGTGCCACCAGCAGAGAAGTCCCGGGGGAGACCCAGTACTTC.

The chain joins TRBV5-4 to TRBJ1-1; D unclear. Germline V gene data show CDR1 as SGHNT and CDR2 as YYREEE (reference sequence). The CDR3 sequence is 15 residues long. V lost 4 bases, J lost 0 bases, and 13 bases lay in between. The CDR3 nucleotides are TGTGCCAGCAGCCTAGGACCGTTCTTGAACACTGAAGCTTTCTTT. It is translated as CASSLGPFLNTEAFF.

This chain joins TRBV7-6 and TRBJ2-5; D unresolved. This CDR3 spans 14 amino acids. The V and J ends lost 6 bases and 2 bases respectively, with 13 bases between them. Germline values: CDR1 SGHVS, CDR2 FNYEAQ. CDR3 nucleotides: TGTGCCAGCAGTTTTCCTGCGAGGCAAGAGACCCAGTACTTC. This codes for CASSFPARQETQYF.

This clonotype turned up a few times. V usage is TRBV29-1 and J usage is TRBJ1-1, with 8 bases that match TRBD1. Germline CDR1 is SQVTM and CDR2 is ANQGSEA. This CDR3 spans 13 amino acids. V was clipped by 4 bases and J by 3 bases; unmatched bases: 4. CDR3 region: CSVGTGRDTEAFF. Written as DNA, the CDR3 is TGCAGCGTTGGGACAGGGAGGGACACTGAAGCTTTCTTT.

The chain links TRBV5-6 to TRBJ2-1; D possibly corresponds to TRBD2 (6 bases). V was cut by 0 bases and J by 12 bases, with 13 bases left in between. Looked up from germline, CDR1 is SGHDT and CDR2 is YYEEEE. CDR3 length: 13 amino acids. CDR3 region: CASSLGRRGGQFF. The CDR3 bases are TGTGCCAGCAGCTTGGGGAGGAGGGGCGGGCAGTTCTTC.

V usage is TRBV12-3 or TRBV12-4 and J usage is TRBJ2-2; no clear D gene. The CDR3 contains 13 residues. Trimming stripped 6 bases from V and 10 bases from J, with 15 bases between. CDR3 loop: CASSIRHLEELFF. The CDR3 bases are TGTGCCAGCAGCATCCGACACCTCGAGGAGCTGTTTTTT.

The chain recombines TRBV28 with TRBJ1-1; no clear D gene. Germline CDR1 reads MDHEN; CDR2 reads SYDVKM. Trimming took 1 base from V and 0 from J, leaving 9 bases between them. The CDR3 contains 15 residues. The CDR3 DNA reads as TGTGCCAGCAGTTTATCCAGGCCTCTGAACACTGAAGCTTTCTTT. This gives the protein CASSLSRPLNTEAFF.

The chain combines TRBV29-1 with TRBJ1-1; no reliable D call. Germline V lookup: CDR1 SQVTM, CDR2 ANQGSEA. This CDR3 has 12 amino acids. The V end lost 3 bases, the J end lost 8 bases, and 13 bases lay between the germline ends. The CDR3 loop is CSVDITRAEAFF. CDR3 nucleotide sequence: TGCAGCGTTGATATTACTAGGGCCGAAGCTTTCTTT.

The CDR3 nucleotides are TGTGCCAGCAGTGTCTTCTACGAGCAGTACTTC. The encoded protein is CASSVFYEQYF. The gene calls are TRBV2 and TRBJ2-7; D not resolved. This CDR3 is built from 11 residues. V lost 4 bases to trimming and J lost 3 bases, with 4 bases between them. Germline lookup yields CDR1 SNHLY and CDR2 FYNNEI.

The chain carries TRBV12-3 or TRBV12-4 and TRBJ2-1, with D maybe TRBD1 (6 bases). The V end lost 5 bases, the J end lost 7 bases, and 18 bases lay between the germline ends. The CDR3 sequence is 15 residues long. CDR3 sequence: CASSPTTGGRNEQFF. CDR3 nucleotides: TGTGCCAGCAGTCCTACCACTGGGGGCCGGAATGAGCAGTTCTTC.

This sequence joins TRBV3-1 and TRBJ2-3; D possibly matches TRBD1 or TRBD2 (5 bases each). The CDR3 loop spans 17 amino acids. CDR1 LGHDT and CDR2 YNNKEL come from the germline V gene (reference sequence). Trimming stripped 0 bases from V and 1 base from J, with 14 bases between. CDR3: CASSQEEGRLGTDTQYF. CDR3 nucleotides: TGTGCCAGCAGCCAAGAAGAGGGGAGATTGGGCACAGATACGCAGTATTTT.

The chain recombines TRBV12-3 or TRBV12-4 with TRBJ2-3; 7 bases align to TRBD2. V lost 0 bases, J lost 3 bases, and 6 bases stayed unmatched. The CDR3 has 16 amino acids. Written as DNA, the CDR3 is TGTGCCAGCAGTTTAGCGGGACTATTGACTACAGATACGCAGTATTTT. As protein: CASSLAGLLTTDTQYF.